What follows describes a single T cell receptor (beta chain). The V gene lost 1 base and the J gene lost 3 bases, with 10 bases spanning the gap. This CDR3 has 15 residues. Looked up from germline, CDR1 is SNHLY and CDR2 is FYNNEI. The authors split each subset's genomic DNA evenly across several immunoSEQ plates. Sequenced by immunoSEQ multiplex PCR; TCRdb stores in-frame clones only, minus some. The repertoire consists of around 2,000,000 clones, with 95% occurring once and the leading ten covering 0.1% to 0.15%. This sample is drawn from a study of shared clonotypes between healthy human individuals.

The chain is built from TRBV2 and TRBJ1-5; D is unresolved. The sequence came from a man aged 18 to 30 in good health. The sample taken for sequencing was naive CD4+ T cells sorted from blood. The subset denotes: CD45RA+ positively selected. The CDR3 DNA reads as TGTGCCAGCAGTGAAGTTTCTGGCCCCAATCAGCCCCAGCATTTT. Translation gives CASSEVSGPNQPQHF.